The 9 T cell receptor beta chains given below trace back to one sample, sequenced in a study of blood T cell repertoires in COVID-19. Assay used: immunoSEQ multiplex PCR; TCRdb lists only in-frame clones, some missing. The sample comprises tens of thousands of clones, approximately 86% of which are singletons, and approximately 12% rests with the top ten. The sequenced material came from peripheral blood. The receptors derive from a man in his 70s with active COVID-19.

The chain links TRBV19 to TRBJ2-3, with 15 bases fitting TRBD2. Looked up from germline, CDR1 is LNHDA and CDR2 is SQIVND (reference sequence). V gave up 4 bases and J gave up 0 bases; unmatched junction bases: 5. CDR3 length equals 18 residues. The CDR3: CASSRGLAGGTSTDTQYF. CDR3 nucleotide sequence: TGTGCCAGTAGTAGGGGACTAGCGGGGGGAACTAGCACAGATACGCAGTATTTT.

The V gene is TRBV11-1, the J gene TRBJ2-1; TRBD1 aligns across 8 bases. The CDR3 is made up of 14 amino acids. Germline-derived CDR1 and CDR2 are SGHAT and FQDESV (reference sequence). J gave up 8 bases and V 7 bases, and 10 bases lay outside the gene matches. This chain's CDR3 is CASTSTGAQDEQFF. CDR3 DNA: TGTGCCAGCACTTCGACAGGGGCTCAGGATGAGCAGTTCTTC.

This clone came up once. This chain links TRBV2 with TRBJ1-4, with 10 bases identical to TRBD1. Trimming took 1 base from V and 10 from J; bases not matched to a gene: 6. Germline V gives CDR1 SNHLY, CDR2 FYNNEI. The CDR3 totals 15 residues. The CDR3: CASSEVGTGVGKLFF. The CDR3 bases are TGTGCCAGCAGTGAAGTTGGGACAGGGGTCGGAAAACTGTTTTTT.

The V call is TRBV10-3, the J call TRBJ1-1; D is possibly TRBD1 (6 bases). Germline V gene sequence: CDR1 ENHRY, CDR2 SYGVKD. V lost 11 bases and J 0 bases, leaving 16 bases between the germline ends. The CDR3 extends over 14 amino acids. The chain's CDR3 is CAAGGQLMNTEAFF. CDR3 sequence (DNA): TGTGCCGCTGGCGGACAGCTCATGAACACTGAAGCTTTCTTT.

The chain combines TRBV18 with TRBJ2-7; 11 nucleotides align to TRBD2. Germline trimming cut 3 bases from V and 3 bases from J; bases unmatched to any gene: 1. The CDR3 runs to 14 residues. Germline CDR1 and CDR2: KGHSH and LQKENI. This CDR3 reads CASSPGTSGYEQYF. The DNA of the CDR3 is TGTGCCAGCTCACCCGGGACTAGCGGCTACGAGCAGTACTTC.

The chain recombines TRBV20-1 with TRBJ1-5; 7 bases match TRBD1. Germline V lookup: CDR1 DFQATT, CDR2 SNEGSKA (reference sequence). The CDR3 sequence is 14 residues long. Trimming took 3 bases from V and 2 from J; bases not matched to a gene: 4. The CDR3 here is CSASPRGGNQPQHF. CDR3 nucleotides: TGCAGTGCTAGTCCCAGGGGGGGCAATCAGCCCCAGCATTTT.

The rearrangement links TRBV16 to TRBJ1-4, with D unresolved. V lost 3 bases, J lost 0 bases, and 5 bases lay in between. CDR1 is KGHSY, CDR2 FQNENV, per germline. This CDR3 region has 14 residues. The CDR3 here is CASSHSATNEKLFF. DNA of the CDR3: TGTGCCAGCAGCCACAGCGCAACTAATGAAAAACTGTTTTTT.

This rearrangement joins TRBV25-1 to TRBJ1-1; no clear D. V dropped 1 base and J dropped 9 bases, with 9 bases sitting between them. The CDR3 runs to 12 residues. Germline V gene lookup returns CDR1 MGHDK and CDR2 SYGVNS. In DNA form, the CDR3 reads TGTGCCAGCAGTGAATTGGCGGGAAAAGCTTTCTTT. This sequence encodes CASSELAGKAFF.

The genes are TRBV29-1 and TRBJ2-5; D is perhaps TRBD2 (5 bases). V dropped 2 bases and J dropped 2 bases, with 9 bases sitting between them. The germline CDR1 and CDR2 sequences are SQVTM and ANQGSEA. The CDR3 loop spans 13 amino acids. Here the CDR3 reads CSVERGIQETQYF. Written as DNA, the CDR3 is TGCAGCGTTGAAAGAGGGATACAAGAGACCCAGTACTTC.